The present entry profiles one TCR beta chain with its context. The antigen is undetermined. These data belong to a study of cytomegalovirus exposure and HLA in healthy donors. Study-wide background: Drawn from HLA-typed donors, 65 million to 100 million unique TCRs were held in an early data release. Findings and caveats of the study: Altogether, around 160 TCR beta chains were recorded as cytomegalovirus-associated. Presence/absence results assume similar sequencing depth per donor, which may not hold. Later findings reportedly placed an Asian-associated ancestry cluster below the roughly 690-donor mean for N-insertions.

Researchers ran the PCR with 60 Vbeta and 13 Jbeta primers. Generated by immunoSEQ multiplex PCR, the TCRdb table keeps only in-frame clones and is missing some. The data hold about 200,000 clones, with 75% to 90% observed a single time. Trimming cost V 4 bases and J 0 bases; bases outside gene matches: 11. Germline CDR1 PRHDT, CDR2 FYEKMQ (reference sequence). The CDR3 covers 17 residues. The TCR sequence derives from a woman aged 30 to 39 in good health and CMV-seronegative. Sequenced: PBMCs. The chain is built from TRBV13 and TRBJ1-1, with 7 nucleotides matching TRBD1. Here the CDR3 reads CASSSQRGLMMNTEAFF. In DNA form, the CDR3 reads TGTGCCAGCAGCTCCCAAAGGGGGCTTATGATGAACACTGAAGCTTTCTTT.